This passage covers 25 T cell receptor beta chains from one sample sequenced in a study of glioma-infiltrating T cells after dendritic cell vaccination. Repertoires were generated with immunoSEQ multiplex PCR, while TCRdb's copy carries only in-frame clones and drops some. The sample holds about 64,000 clones, 82% seen once. The sequences come from blood, collected before dendritic cell vaccination. The receptor set was obtained from a human donor with glioblastoma.

The chain has TRBV30 and TRBJ2-7; tentatively, D is TRBD1 (5 bases). The V gene's germline CDR1 is GTSNPN and CDR2 SVGIG (reference sequence). The CDR3 spans 13 residues. V was trimmed by 2 bases and J by 2 bases, leaving 10 bases between them. The CDR3 coding sequence is TGTGCCTGGAGTCCAGGGAACACCTACGAGCAGTACTTC. It codes for CAWSPGNTYEQYF.

The chain combines TRBV27 with TRBJ1-2, with TRBD1 matching over 7 bases. V lost 0 bases and J lost 0; bases outside the gene matches: 4. From germline, CDR1 is MNHEY and CDR2 SMNVEV (reference sequence). This CDR3 has 16 residues. The CDR3 reads CASSLSGTVTNYGYTF. The DNA for the CDR3 is TGTGCCAGCAGTTTATCCGGGACAGTCACTAACTATGGCTACACCTTC.

The genes are TRBV5-4 and TRBJ1-2; 9 nucleotides align to TRBD1. The CDR3 is 15 amino acids. J lost 7 bases, V lost 4 bases, and 11 bases had no gene match. Germline-derived CDR1 and CDR2 are SGHNT and YYREEE (reference sequence). CDR3: CASSVPGQGLLGYTF. The CDR3 DNA sequence: TGTGCCAGCAGCGTGCCGGGACAGGGTTTACTTGGCTACACCTTC.

This chain uses TRBV15 with TRBJ2-1; D gene uncertain. CDR3 length: 14 residues. V lost 1 base, J lost 3 bases, and 7 bases lay in between. CDR1 and CDR2 from the germline V gene are LNHNV and YYDKDF (reference sequence). CDR3: CATSRAGFYNEQFF. The CDR3 region has the DNA TGTGCCACCAGCAGAGCAGGATTCTACAATGAGCAGTTCTTC. Supplemented by reference TRBV15 and TRBJ2-1, the full variable domain reads DAMVIQNPRYQVTQFGKPVTLSCSQTLNHNVMYWYQQKSSQAPKLLFHYYDKDFNNEADTPDNFQSRRPNTSFCFLDIRSPGLGDTAMYLCATSRAGFYNEQFFGPGTRLTVL.

The chain couples TRBV19 to TRBJ2-7, with 7 positions matching TRBD2. With V trimmed by 2 bases and J by 2 bases, 3 bases remained unmatched. The CDR3 totals 14 residues. Germline CDR1 and CDR2: LNHDA and SQIVND (reference sequence). CDR3 amino acids: CASSIQRGPYEQYF. The CDR3 coding sequence is TGTGCCAGTAGTATACAGCGGGGACCCTACGAGCAGTACTTC.

V and J are TRBV7-6 and TRBJ2-1, with D possibly being TRBD1 (6 bases). The CDR3 runs to 13 residues. The V end lost 5 bases, the J end lost 7 bases, and 12 bases lay between the germline ends. CDR1 is SGHVS and CDR2 is FNYEAQ in the germline V gene. The CDR3 nucleotides are TGTGCCAGCAGCGTAGACAGGTTGAATGAGCAGTTCTTC. Protein: CASSVDRLNEQFF.

In nucleotides, the CDR3 is TGTGCCAGCAAGCTGCGGGGGGGGCCACAAGAGACCCAGTACTTC. Its translation: CASKLRGGPQETQYF. The chain has TRBV28 and TRBJ2-5, with TRBD2 matching over 9 bases. The CDR3 runs 15 residues. V lost 7 bases to trimming and J lost 2 bases; unmatched junction nucleotides: 8. Germline CDR1 MDHEN, CDR2 SYDVKM.

J is TRBJ1-2 and V is TRBV6-6; no clear D gene. The germline gives CDR1 MNHNY, CDR2 SVGAGI (reference sequence). The V gene lost 6 bases and the J gene lost 3 bases, with 11 bases spanning the gap. The CDR3 contains 13 residues. The CDR3 region has the DNA TGTGCCAGCAGCCCAGCGGCTTACTATGGCTACACCTTC. Protein: CASSPAAYYGYTF.

The chain couples TRBV30 to TRBJ1-1; TRBD1 aligns across 7 bases. This CDR3 spans 11 amino acids. Germline CDR1 is GTSNPN and CDR2 is SVGIG (reference sequence). Losses at the gene ends were 3 bases for V and 6 bases for J; bases not matched to a gene: 1. CDR3 protein: CAWRQGSEAFF. As DNA, the CDR3 is TGTGCCTGGAGACAGGGGTCTGAAGCTTTCTTT.

The chain joins TRBV5-1 to TRBJ1-3; TRBD1 agrees at 7 bases. In germline, CDR1 is SGHRS, CDR2 YFSETQ. The CDR3 has 15 amino acids. Trimming at V came to 1 base and at J to 0 bases, leaving 1 base not matched to a gene. The CDR3 protein is CASSLQGDSGNTIYF. CDR3 DNA sequence: TGCGCCAGCAGCTTGCAGGGGGACTCTGGAAACACCATATATTTT.

This rearrangement joins TRBV5-6 to TRBJ2-7; TRBD1 matches at 10 bases. Germline CDR1 and CDR2: SGHDT and YYEEEE. This CDR3 spans 15 amino acids. J gave up 2 bases and V 4 bases, and 6 bases lay outside the gene matches. CDR3 sequence: CASSGRTGGTYEQYF. In DNA form, the CDR3 reads TGTGCCAGCAGCGGAAGGACAGGGGGTACCTACGAGCAGTACTTC.

CDR3 loop: CASRRQTGGETQYF. The CDR3 coding sequence is TGTGCCAGCAGACGCCAGACAGGGGGAGAGACCCAGTACTTC. The J gene is TRBJ2-5, the V gene TRBV28; 9 bases align to TRBD1. Germline V gene data show CDR1 as MDHEN and CDR2 as SYDVKM. V shed 6 bases, J shed 4 bases, and the junction held 6 bases outside the gene matches. This CDR3 contains 14 residues.

The V call is TRBV4-1, the J call TRBJ1-5, with TRBD1 as a possible D gene (6 bases). Germline-derived CDR1 and CDR2 are MGHRA and YSYEKL. V shed 0 bases and J shed 3 bases, with 15 bases lying between them. This CDR3 has 17 residues. CDR3 loop: CASSQEEQGYDNQPQHF. CDR3 DNA sequence: TGCGCCAGCAGCCAAGAGGAACAGGGATATGACAATCAGCCCCAGCATTTT.

The J gene is TRBJ2-3, the V gene TRBV7-9; D uncertain. The germline V gene has CDR1 SEHNR and CDR2 FQNEAQ (reference sequence). Trimming shortened V by 4 bases and J by 5 bases, and 4 bases separated the two germline ends. CDR3 length equals 11 residues. The chain's CDR3 is CASSSVDTQYF. In nucleotides, the CDR3 is TGTGCCAGCAGCTCCGTAGATACGCAGTATTTT.

This clone was detected a few times. The chain combines TRBV6-5 with TRBJ2-5, with D perhaps matching TRBD1 (6 bases). V was pared by 5 bases and J by 2 bases, with 12 bases between. From germline, CDR1 is MNHEY and CDR2 SVGAGI. CDR3 length equals 14 residues. The CDR3 DNA reads TGTGCCAGCAGTCCAGGGGTGAGGCAAGAGACCCAGTACTTC. Amino acid sequence: CASSPGVRQETQYF.

In its sample, this clone was seen once. The chain recombines TRBV4-1 with TRBJ1-2; 10 positions agree with TRBD1. V trimming: 0 bases; J trimming: 6 bases; junction bases outside the gene matches: 7. CDR1 and CDR2 from the germline V gene are MGHRA and YSYEKL. The CDR3 spans 16 residues. In DNA form, the CDR3 reads TGCGCCAGCAGCCAAGACCCGGGACAGGGGTGGAATGGCTACACCTTC. Its protein product is CASSQDPGQGWNGYTF.

J is TRBJ2-5 and V is TRBV20-1; D call uncertain. The germline gives CDR1 DFQATT, CDR2 SNEGSKA (reference sequence). The CDR3 length is 11 residues. V lost 3 bases and J 3 bases, leaving 5 bases between the germline ends. The CDR3 region is CSASGKETQYF. CDR3 nucleotide sequence: TGCAGTGCTAGCGGTAAAGAGACCCAGTACTTC.

The chain carries TRBV11-2 and TRBJ2-1, with TRBD2 matching 7 bases. The CDR3 runs to 13 residues. Unmatched junction bases numbered 4, after V lost 3 bases and J lost 8 bases. Germline V gives CDR1 SGHAT, CDR2 FQNNGV. CDR3 loop: CASSLGTSDEQFF. CDR3 coding DNA: TGTGCCAGCAGCTTGGGTACTAGCGATGAGCAGTTCTTC.

This sequence joins TRBV2 and TRBJ2-1, with TRBD2 matching over 11 bases. The germline V gene has CDR1 SNHLY and CDR2 FYNNEI. This CDR3 contains 19 residues. V was pared by 11 bases and J by 5 bases, with 23 bases of the junction left unmatched. CDR3 nucleotides: TGTGCCGGGCTTGTGGGGCTAGCGGGGGGAAGGACAAAAAACAATGAGCAGTTCTTC. The encoded protein is CAGLVGLAGGRTKNNEQFF. Using reference TRBV2 and TRBJ2-1 for the parts outside the CDR3, the full variable domain is EPEVTQTPSHQVTQMGQEVILRCVPISNHLYFYWYRQILGQKVEFLVSFYNNEISEKSEIFDDQFSVERPDGSNFTLKIRSTKLEDSAMYFCAGLVGLAGGRTKNNEQFFGPGTRLTVL.

This clone was counted between two and nine times. The rearrangement links TRBV6-5 to TRBJ2-7; weak D call: TRBD1 (6 bases). This CDR3 spans 15 amino acids. The V gene's germline CDR1 is MNHEY and CDR2 SVGAGI. The V end lost 8 bases, the J end lost 9 bases, and 26 bases lay between the germline ends. This CDR3 reads CASRKETGQGPMQYF. For the CDR3, the DNA is TGTGCCAGCCGGAAAGAAACGGGACAAGGCCCCATGCAGTACTTC.

V gene TRBV5-1 combines with J gene TRBJ1-2, with 10 nucleotides matching TRBD1. Trimming at V came to 6 bases and at J to 2 bases, leaving 4 bases not matched to a gene. The CDR3 loop spans 14 amino acids. Germline CDR1 reads SGHRS; CDR2 reads YFSETQ. The CDR3, as DNA: TGCGCCAGCACCCCGGGACAGGGGAACTATGGCTACACCTTC. Encoded protein: CASTPGQGNYGYTF.

The J gene is TRBJ2-7, the V gene TRBV5-1, with a tentative D call TRBD2 (6 bases). This CDR3 region has 15 residues. In germline, CDR1 is SGHRS, CDR2 YFSETQ. V gave up 6 bases and J gave up 2 bases, with 18 bases separating them. CDR3 coding DNA: TGCGCCAGCATGCGGGGACTGGCTGGGGCCTACGAGCAGTACTTC. Protein sequence: CASMRGLAGAYEQYF.

The chain carries TRBV10-3 and TRBJ2-7, with D tentatively TRBD1 (6 bases). Between the trimmed V and J ends, which lost 0 bases and 7 bases, there was a span of 10 bases. The CDR3 runs to 13 residues. The germline V gene encodes CDR1 ENHRY and CDR2 SYGVKD. The CDR3 bases are TGTGCCATCAGTGAGTCCTTGCAGGGGGAGCAGTACTTC. Protein: CAISESLQGEQYF.

This rearrangement joins TRBV2 to TRBJ1-4; a possible D gene is TRBD1 (5 bases). V lost 6 bases, J lost 5 bases, and 13 bases lay in between. The CDR3 is 14 amino acids. The V gene's germline CDR1 is SNHLY and CDR2 FYNNEI. CDR3 in amino acids: CASRQGALNEKLFF. In nucleotides, the CDR3 is TGTGCCAGCAGGCAGGGTGCGCTAAATGAAAAACTGTTTTTT.

This clone qualifies as medium-sized (0.01 to 0.1%). This rearrangement joins TRBV28 to TRBJ1-6; the D is unclear. Between the trimmed V and J ends, which lost 3 bases and 8 bases, there was a span of 5 bases. The CDR3 has 12 amino acids. Germline V gene data show CDR1 as MDHEN and CDR2 as SYDVKM. The CDR3: CASSFVDSPLHF. As DNA, the CDR3 is TGTGCCAGCAGTTTCGTCGATTCACCCCTCCACTTT.